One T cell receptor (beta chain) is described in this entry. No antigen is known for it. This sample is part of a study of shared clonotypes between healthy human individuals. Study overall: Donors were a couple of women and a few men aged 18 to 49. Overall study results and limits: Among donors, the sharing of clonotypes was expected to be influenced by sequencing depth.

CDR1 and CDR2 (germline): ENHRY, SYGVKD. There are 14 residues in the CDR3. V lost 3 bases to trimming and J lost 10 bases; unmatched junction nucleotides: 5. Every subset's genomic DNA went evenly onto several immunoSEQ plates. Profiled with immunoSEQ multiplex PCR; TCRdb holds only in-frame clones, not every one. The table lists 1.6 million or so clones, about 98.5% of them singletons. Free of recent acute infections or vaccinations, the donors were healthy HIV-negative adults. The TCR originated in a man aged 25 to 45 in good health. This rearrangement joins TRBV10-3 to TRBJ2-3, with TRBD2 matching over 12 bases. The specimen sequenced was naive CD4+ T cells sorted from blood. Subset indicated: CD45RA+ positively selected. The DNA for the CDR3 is TGTGCCATCAGTGATCTAGCGGGAGGGCCGGCGCAGTATTTT. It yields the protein CAISDLAGGPAQYF.